This T cell receptor (beta chain) was identified in a study of early T cells in non-severe SARS-CoV-2 infection. Study-wide results and limits: Database matching using VDJdb favored anti-spike CD8 responses, with private and CD4 specificities left missing.

This clonotype was recorded many times. The antigen remains unidentified. TCRdb re-called the 5' RACE reads with MiXCR, one entry per CDR3 protein. In the table there are about 110,000 distinct CDR3 sequences, 9.5% to 13% of which are singletons. CDR1 and CDR2 (germline): KGHSH, LQKENI. The CDR3 is 15 residues long. The V end was cut by 5 bases, the J end by 1 base, with 14 bases between. The sample taken for sequencing was whole blood. This sequence joins TRBV18 and TRBJ1-1; possible D gene TRBD1, 6 bases. This clonotype originated in an adult who was a healthcare worker with PCR-confirmed SARS-CoV-2 infection or an uninfected control (not recorded which). The CDR3 protein is CASSGLQGENTEAFF. The CDR3 nucleotides are TGTGCCAGCTCAGGGCTACAGGGCGAGAACACTGAAGCTTTCTTT. The full variable domain, its missing parts supplied by reference TRBV18 and TRBJ1-1, is NAGVMQNPRHLVRRRGQEARLRCSPMKGHSHVYWYRQLPEEGLKFMVYLQKENIIDESGMPKERFSAEFPKEGPSILRIQQVVRGDSAAYFCASSGLQGENTEAFFGQGTRLTVV.